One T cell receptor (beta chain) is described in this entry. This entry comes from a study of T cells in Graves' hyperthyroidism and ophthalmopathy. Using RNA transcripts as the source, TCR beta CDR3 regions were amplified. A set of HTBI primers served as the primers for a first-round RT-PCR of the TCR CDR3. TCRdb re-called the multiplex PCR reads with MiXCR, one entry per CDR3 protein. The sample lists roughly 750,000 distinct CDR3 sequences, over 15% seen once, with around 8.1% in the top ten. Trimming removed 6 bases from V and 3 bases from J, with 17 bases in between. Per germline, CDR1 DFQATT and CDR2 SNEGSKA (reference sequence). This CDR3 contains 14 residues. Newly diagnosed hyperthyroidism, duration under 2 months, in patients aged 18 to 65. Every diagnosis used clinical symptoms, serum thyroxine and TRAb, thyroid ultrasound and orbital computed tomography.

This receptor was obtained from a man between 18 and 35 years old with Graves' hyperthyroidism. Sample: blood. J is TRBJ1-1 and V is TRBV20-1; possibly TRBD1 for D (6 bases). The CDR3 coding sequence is TGCAGTGCCATTAGACAGGCGGGGTACACTGAAGCTTTCTTT. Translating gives CSAIRQAGYTEAFF.